The 15 T cell receptor beta chains listed next were all sequenced from one sample in a study of T cells and Merkel cell carcinoma outcomes. The method was immunoSEQ multiplex PCR; TCRdb's version includes in-frame clones alone and lacks a portion of them. The table lists about 19,000 clones, about 80% of them singletons, with 3% to 3.5% in the top ten. The sample was tumor tissue from Merkel cell carcinoma. The receptor source for this set is a human donor with Merkel cell carcinoma.

The V gene is TRBV4-1, the J gene TRBJ1-2, with D possibly being TRBD1 (6 bases). Per the germline V gene, CDR1 is MGHRA and CDR2 is YSYEKL. The ends were cut back, 1 base at V and 7 bases at J, with 10 bases in the middle. There are 13 residues in the CDR3. The CDR3 DNA reads as TGCGCCAGCAGCCAAGCTACAGGGCTTGGCTACACCTTC. This translates into CASSQATGLGYTF.

This chain uses TRBV20-1 with TRBJ1-4; D not certain. Germline lookup yields CDR1 DFQATT and CDR2 SNEGSKA (reference sequence). Trimming shortened V by 5 bases and J by 10 bases, and 11 bases separated the two germline ends. CDR3 size: 11 residues. In DNA form, the CDR3 reads TGCAGTGCTCCCCGAAGACGAAAACTGTTTTTT. Its translation is CSAPRRRKLFF.

The V and J genes are TRBV14 and TRBJ2-1; TRBD2 might be the D (5 bases). Germline V CDR1 and CDR2: SGHDN, FVKESK. The CDR3 consists of 14 residues. With 5 bases removed from V and 3 bases from J, the gap between germline ends came to 11 bases. The CDR3 DNA reads as TGTGCCAGCAGCTCAATCGGGGACTACAATGAGCAGTTCTTC. Protein: CASSSIGDYNEQFF.

CDR3 loop: CASSLGNYGYTF. The CDR3 nucleotides are TGTGCCAGCAGCTTAGGAAACTATGGCTACACCTTC. This rearrangement joins TRBV13 to TRBJ1-2; D gene ambiguous. V lost 0 bases to trimming and J lost 2 bases, with 1 base between them. The CDR3 loop spans 12 amino acids. Germline loops: CDR1 PRHDT, CDR2 FYEKMQ (reference sequence).

The genes are TRBV7-9 and TRBJ2-7; no clear D. Germline loops: CDR1 SEHNR, CDR2 FQNEAQ (reference sequence). This CDR3 comprises 12 residues. Trimming cost V 1 base and J 6 bases, with 7 bases left between them. The DNA of the CDR3 is TGTGCCAGCAGCTTAGGTGGAAGCGAGCAGTACTTC. This gives the protein CASSLGGSEQYF.

The chain employs TRBV7-2 and TRBJ2-7; TRBD2 matches 13 bases. This CDR3 spans 14 amino acids. The ends lost 5 bases at V and 5 bases at J; junction bases unmatched: 3. Germline V gene sequence: CDR1 SGHTA, CDR2 FQGNSA. The CDR3: CASSPGLAGNEQYF. The DNA of the CDR3 is TGTGCCAGCAGCCCGGGACTAGCGGGAAACGAGCAGTACTTC. Full variable domain (rest looked up from reference TRBV7-2 and TRBJ2-7): GAGVSQSPSNKVTEKGKDVELRCDPISGHTALYWYRQSLGQGLEFLIYFQGNSAPDKSGLPSDRFSAERTGGSVSTLTIQRTQQEDSAVYLCASSPGLAGNEQYFGPGTRLTVT.

The chain recombines TRBV5-4 with TRBJ1-1, with 7 bases that match TRBD1. CDR3 length: 13 amino acids. Germline assignment: CDR1 SGHNT and CDR2 YYREEE (reference sequence). V lost 3 bases and J lost 10; bases outside the gene matches: 9. The CDR3 region has the DNA TGTGCCAGCAGCTGGCAGGGGGTTCCGGGAGCTTTCTTT. Its protein is CASSWQGVPGAFF. The full variable domain, with the rest looked up from reference TRBV5-4 and TRBJ1-1, is ETGVTQSPTHLIKTRGQQVTLRCSSQSGHNTVSWYQQALGQGPQFIFQYYREEENGRGNFPPRFSGLQFPNYSSELNVNALELDDSALYLCASSWQGVPGAFFGQGTRLTVV.

This clone has just a few counts. V usage is TRBV7-9 and J usage is TRBJ2-5; a possible D gene is TRBD2 (6 bases). V lost 1 base and J lost 5, with 14 bases in between. Germline V gene lookup returns CDR1 SEHNR and CDR2 FQNEAQ (reference sequence). This CDR3 is built from 15 residues. Here the CDR3 reads CASSLVPGRRETQYF. The CDR3 DNA sequence: TGTGCCAGCAGCTTAGTCCCAGGGAGGAGGGAGACCCAGTACTTC.

This clone has a handful of counts. This chain links TRBV9 with TRBJ2-3; 10 bases are a match to TRBD2. Germline V gene sequence: CDR1 SGDLS, CDR2 YYNGEE. Losses at the gene ends were 0 bases for V and 0 bases for J; bases not matched to a gene: 10. This CDR3 is 19 amino acids long. CDR3 in amino acids: CASSVDILAGVESTDTQYF. DNA of the CDR3: TGTGCCAGCAGCGTAGATATCCTAGCGGGGGTTGAGAGCACAGATACGCAGTATTTT.

V usage is TRBV5-1 and J usage is TRBJ1-1; 7 nucleotides match TRBD1. J lost 1 base, V lost 0 bases, and 0 bases had no gene match. The CDR3 is made up of 14 amino acids. In germline, CDR1 is SGHRS, CDR2 YFSETQ. The CDR3 sequence: CASSLEGANTEAFF. CDR3 nucleotide sequence: TGCGCCAGCAGCTTGGAGGGGGCGAACACTGAAGCTTTCTTT.

The V and J genes are TRBV4-1 and TRBJ2-7, with D maybe TRBD1 (6 bases). The CDR3 contains 17 residues. Germline-derived CDR1 and CDR2 are MGHRA and YSYEKL. The ends were cut back, 0 bases at V and 6 bases at J, with 21 bases in the middle. For the CDR3, the DNA is TGCGCCAGCAGCCAAGATCCTGGGGGCCATAAGGCGGTCGAGCAGTACTTC. This gives the protein CASSQDPGGHKAVEQYF.

This clone was seen just once. This rearrangement joins TRBV11-3 to TRBJ2-1; no clear D gene. Deletions cut 3 bases from V and 1 base from J, with 4 bases between. The CDR3 is made up of 13 amino acids. CDR1 and CDR2 (germline): SGHNT, YENEEA. The chain's CDR3 is CASSLGSYNEQFF. CDR3 DNA sequence: TGTGCCAGCAGCTTGGGATCCTACAATGAGCAGTTCTTC.

The V and J genes are TRBV27 and TRBJ2-1, with TRBD2 identical over 9 bases. The CDR3 has 15 residues. V dropped 2 bases and J dropped 7; count of bases not matched to a gene: 6. In germline, CDR1 is MNHEY, CDR2 SMNVEV (reference sequence). The CDR3 nucleotides are TGTGCCAGCAGTTTACGCCTAGCGGGGACTAATGAGCAGTTCTTC. It encodes CASSLRLAGTNEQFF.

The chain joins TRBV7-2 to TRBJ2-7, with 9 bases identical to TRBD1. Germline V gene data show CDR1 as SGHTA and CDR2 as FQGNSA. With 5 bases clipped from V and 3 bases from J, the junction kept 11 bases outside the gene matches. The CDR3 consists of 16 residues. In DNA form, the CDR3 reads TGTGCCAGCAGCACAACAGGGGGCGATGCATTCTACGAGCAGTACTTC. As protein: CASSTTGGDAFYEQYF.

The J gene is TRBJ1-6, the V gene TRBV6-5; D ambiguous. V lost 6 bases, J lost 1 base, and 10 bases lay in between. The germline V gene encodes CDR1 MNHEY and CDR2 SVGAGI. This CDR3 is 15 amino acids long. CDR3 coding DNA: TGTGCCAGCAGCATAGAAGGGTCCTATAATTCACCCCTCCACTTT. Amino acids: CASSIEGSYNSPLHF.